Presented here are 30 T cell receptor beta chains from one specimen sequenced in a study of cytomegalovirus exposure and HLA in healthy donors. With 60 Vbeta and 13 Jbeta primers, the PCR was carried out. Profiling relied on immunoSEQ multiplex PCR, and the TCRdb table lists in-frame clones only, not all of them. The profile shows approximately 100,000 clones, about 74% of them singletons. Sample: PBMCs. Receptor source: a male donor in good health and CMV-seronegative.

The chain couples TRBV28 to TRBJ1-3, with a tentative D call TRBD1 (6 bases). The CDR3 consists of 19 residues. Germline lookup yields CDR1 MDHEN and CDR2 SYDVKM. V was cut by 5 bases and J by 0 bases, with 23 bases left in between. The CDR3 DNA is TGTGCCAGCAGTCCACTTAGTCGGCTACAGGGAGACTCTGGAAACACCATATATTTT. Protein: CASSPLSRLQGDSGNTIYF. Variable domain in full (rest from reference TRBV28 and TRBJ1-3): DVKVTQSSRYLVKRTGEKVFLECVQDMDHENMFWYRQDPGLGLRLIYFSYDVKMKEKGDIPEGYSVSREKKERFSLILESASTNQTSMYLCASSPLSRLQGDSGNTIYFGEGSWLTVV.

This chain connects TRBV7-9 to TRBJ1-2; TRBD1 might be the D (5 bases). Germline V gives CDR1 SEHNR, CDR2 FQNEAQ (reference sequence). The CDR3 spans 16 residues. The V gene lost 1 base and the J gene lost 4 bases, with 16 bases spanning the gap. The CDR3 DNA follows: TGTGCCAGCAGCTTAGACCTTACGACAGTACTCTATGGCTACACCTTC. Amino acid sequence: CASSLDLTTVLYGYTF. Full variable domain (remainder filled in from reference TRBV7-9 and TRBJ1-2): DTGVSQNPRHKITKRGQNVTFRCDPISEHNRLYWYRQTLGQGPEFLTYFQNEAQLEKSRLLSDRFSAERPKGSFSTLEIQRTEQGDSAMYLCASSLDLTTVLYGYTFGSGTRLTVV.

V and J are TRBV12-2 and TRBJ2-2; TRBD2 was called by the table and not checked on the DNA. TRBV12-2 is described as a pseudogene. This CDR3 spans 14 amino acids. CDR3 nucleotides: TGTGCAAGTCGCTCGGGACTAGTTACCGGGGAGCTGTTTTTT. This codes for CASRSGLVTGELFF.

The chain couples TRBV19 to TRBJ2-3; 10 bases align to TRBD2. Trimming removed 5 bases from V and 14 bases from J; junction bases left unmatched: 7. CDR3 size: 12 residues. From germline, CDR1 is LNHDA and CDR2 SQIVND (reference sequence). The DNA of the CDR3 is TGTGCCAGTAGTTCCAGCGGGAGGGCTTCGTATTTT. Translating it yields CASSSSGRASYF.

The DNA for the CDR3 is TGTGCCAGCATTCTTTCGGCAGGGGTTAACTATGGCTACACCTTC. It translates to CASILSAGVNYGYTF. The rearrangement uses TRBV28 and TRBJ1-2; D possibly corresponds to TRBD1 (6 bases). Deletions cut 7 bases from V and 1 base from J, with 16 bases between. The length of the CDR3 is 15 residues. Germline CDR1 reads MDHEN; CDR2 reads SYDVKM.

This chain uses TRBV30 with TRBJ2-3; the match to TRBD2 covers 11 bases. This CDR3 contains 14 residues. Germline CDR1 is GTSNPN and CDR2 is SVGIG (reference sequence). CDR3 sequence (DNA): TGTGTTCTAGCGGGAGGTCTTAGCACAGATACGCAGTATTTT. Protein: CVLAGGLSTDTQYF. The full variable domain, in which reference TRBV30 and TRBJ2-3 provide the parts outside the CDR3, is SQTIHQWPATLVQPVGSPLSLECTVEGTSNPNLYWYRQAAGRGLQLLFYSVGIGQISSEVPQNLSASRPQDRQFILSSKKLLLSDSGFYLCVLAGGLSTDTQYFGPGTRLTVL.

This chain joins TRBV13 and TRBJ1-2, with a tentative D call TRBD1 (6 bases). The V gene's germline CDR1 is PRHDT and CDR2 FYEKMQ (reference sequence). Trimming took 5 bases from V and 0 from J, leaving 16 bases between them. The CDR3 is 16 residues long. The CDR3 here is CASSRGQTAANYGYTF. For the CDR3, the DNA is TGTGCCAGCAGCCGAGGACAGACCGCCGCTAACTATGGCTACACCTTC. Variable domain in full (rest from reference TRBV13 and TRBJ1-2): AAGVIQSPRHLIKEKRETATLKCYPIPRHDTVYWYQQGPGQDPQFLISFYEKMQSDKGSIPDRFSAQQFSDYHSELNMSSLELGDSALYFCASSRGQTAANYGYTFGSGTRLTVV.

As to this clone: This CDR3 fails to terminate in the conserved phenylalanine or tryptophan, so it likely reflects a read error. The chain uses TRBV19 and TRBJ1-5; D possibly corresponds to TRBD1 (5 bases). CDR3 length: 16 amino acids. CDR1 and CDR2 (germline): LNHDA, SQIVND (reference sequence). V shed 3 bases and J shed 9 bases, with 21 bases lying between them. The CDR3 region is CASSIAQMARGSPQHC. The CDR3 region has the DNA TGTGCCAGTAGTATCGCCCAGATGGCCCGGGGGTCGCCCCAGCATTGT.

This chain joins TRBV4-2 and TRBJ2-1; 10 bases line up with TRBD1. The CDR3 length is 15 residues. CDR1 and CDR2 from the germline V gene are LGHNA and YNFKEQ. Trimming at V came to 4 bases and at J to 5 bases, leaving 5 bases not matched to a gene. The CDR3 spells CASSPRDRGDNEQFF. In nucleotides, the CDR3 is TGTGCCAGCAGCCCCCGGGACAGGGGCGACAATGAGCAGTTCTTC.

The rearrangement links TRBV27 to TRBJ2-1; D unresolved. The CDR3 is made up of 10 amino acids. CDR1 MNHEY and CDR2 SMNVEV come from the germline V gene (reference sequence). The germline V and J ends were trimmed by 6 bases and 15 bases, with 12 bases remaining between them. The CDR3 spells CASRGLFWFF. The CDR3 bases are TGTGCCAGCAGGGGCCTTTTCTGGTTCTTC.

This sequence joins TRBV19 and TRBJ1-4; perhaps TRBD1 as D (6 bases). Germline assignment: CDR1 LNHDA and CDR2 SQIVND (reference sequence). Trimming removed 5 bases from V and 8 bases from J, with 18 bases in between. This CDR3 has 15 residues. This chain's CDR3 is CASSPRGGSREKLFF. CDR3 nucleotide sequence: TGTGCCAGTAGTCCTCGAGGGGGTAGTAGAGAAAAACTGTTTTTT. The entire variable domain, with the rest obtained from reference TRBV19 and TRBJ1-4, is as follows: DGGITQSPKYLFRKEGQNVTLSCEQNLNHDAMYWYRQDPGQGLRLIYYSQIVNDFQKGDIAEGYSVSREKKESFPLTVTSAQKNPTAFYLCASSPRGGSREKLFFGSGTQLSVL.

The chain recombines TRBV9 with TRBJ1-3; D not certain. The CDR3 consists of 17 residues. The germline V gene encodes CDR1 SGDLS and CDR2 YYNGEE. Trimming took off 0 bases at V and 2 bases at J, with 15 bases between the two ends. The CDR3 loop reads CASSVDPTGDTGNTIYF. CDR3 DNA: TGTGCCAGCAGCGTAGACCCGACCGGGGATACTGGAAACACCATATATTTT.

The rearrangement uses TRBV2 and TRBJ2-3; 7 positions match TRBD1. The CDR3 length is 15 residues. V shed 6 bases, J shed 2 bases, and the junction held 8 bases outside the gene matches. Germline CDR1 reads SNHLY; CDR2 reads FYNNEI. The CDR3 sequence is CASSLQGLPTDTQYF. In DNA form, the CDR3 reads TGTGCCAGCAGCCTACAGGGGCTCCCCACAGATACGCAGTATTTT.

This chain joins TRBV18 and TRBJ2-7, with 9 bases lining up with TRBD1. With V trimmed by 0 bases and J by 4 bases, 7 bases remained unmatched. This CDR3 has 16 residues. Looked up from germline, CDR1 is KGHSH and CDR2 is LQKENI. The CDR3 reads CASSPPGTGNVYEQYF. Written as DNA, the CDR3 is TGTGCCAGCTCACCACCTGGGACAGGGAATGTTTACGAGCAGTACTTC.

The genes are TRBV5-1 and TRBJ1-1; D perhaps matches TRBD1 (6 bases). Germline V CDR1 and CDR2: SGHRS, YFSETQ. The CDR3 is made up of 12 amino acids. Trimming shortened V by 5 bases and J by 3 bases, and 8 bases separated the two germline ends. The CDR3 DNA reads as TGCGCCAGCAGGGGGACACACACTGAAGCTTTCTTT. Translated, it gives CASRGTHTEAFF. The full variable domain, its missing parts supplied by reference TRBV5-1 and TRBJ1-1, is KAGVTQTPRYLIKTRGQQVTLSCSPISGHRSVSWYQQTPGQGLQFLFEYFSETQRNKGNFPGRFSGRQFSNSRSEMNVSTLELGDSALYLCASRGTHTEAFFGQGTRLTVV.

The chain recombines TRBV5-1 with TRBJ1-4; TRBD1 matches 7 bases. Trimming at V came to 3 bases and at J to 8 bases, leaving 7 bases not matched to a gene. This CDR3 is built from 14 residues. CDR1 is SGHRS, CDR2 YFSETQ, per germline. CDR3 amino acids: CASSSGQTGEKLFF. In DNA, the CDR3 is TGCGCCAGCAGCTCGGGACAGACCGGGGAAAAACTGTTTTTT.

The V gene is TRBV27, the J gene TRBJ2-3, with 12 bases identical to TRBD2. Germline CDR1 is MNHEY and CDR2 is SMNVEV (reference sequence). The CDR3 has 17 residues. V was pared by 4 bases and J by 4 bases, with 9 bases of the junction left unmatched. CDR3: CASSSTRLAGVSDTQYF. The CDR3 DNA sequence: TGTGCCAGCAGTTCCACGCGACTAGCGGGAGTCTCAGATACGCAGTATTTT.

The chain carries TRBV28 and TRBJ1-5; 9 positions agree with TRBD1. With V trimmed by 4 bases and J by 5 bases, 12 bases remained unmatched. Germline CDR1 and CDR2: MDHEN and SYDVKM. The CDR3 is 17 residues long. The CDR3 DNA sequence: TGTGCCAGCAGTTCCCTCTCGGGGACAGGGAATTATCAGCCCCAGCATTTT. The encoded protein is CASSSLSGTGNYQPQHF.

CDR3 DNA sequence: TGTGCCAGCAGCCCTTACAGGGGGTACGAGCAGTACTTC. Protein: CASSPYRGYEQYF. This chain links TRBV6-6 with TRBJ2-7, with 8 bases aligning to TRBD1. Trimming at V came to 6 bases and at J to 4 bases, leaving 5 bases not matched to a gene. This CDR3 spans 13 amino acids. Germline lookup yields CDR1 MNHNY and CDR2 SVGAGI (reference sequence).

In its sample, this clone was seen once. The chain links TRBV5-6 to TRBJ2-7; TRBD1 aligns across 8 bases. The CDR3 contains 13 residues. CDR1 and CDR2 (germline): SGHDT, YYEEEE. Unmatched junction bases numbered 6, after V lost 7 bases and J lost 3 bases. The CDR3 reads CASCPGQDYEQYF. The CDR3 DNA follows: TGTGCCAGCTGTCCGGGACAGGACTACGAGCAGTACTTC.

The gene calls are TRBV7-2 and TRBJ2-2; weak D call: TRBD1 (6 bases). V was cut by 5 bases and J by 4 bases, with 8 bases left in between. Germline V gene data show CDR1 as SGHTA and CDR2 as FQGNSA. The CDR3 extends over 13 amino acids. CDR3 sequence: CASSARGTGELFF. CDR3 coding DNA: TGTGCCAGCAGCGCCAGGGGCACCGGGGAGCTGTTTTTT.

CDR3 amino acids: CASSYSSGRVTGELFF. The DNA for the CDR3 is TGTGCCAGCAGCTACTCTAGCGGGAGGGTCACCGGGGAGCTGTTTTTT. J is TRBJ2-2 and V is TRBV7-2, with TRBD2 matching over 12 bases. The V and J ends lost 4 bases and 4 bases, in that order; junction bases with no gene match: 4. This CDR3 comprises 16 residues. CDR1 is SGHTA and CDR2 is FQGNSA in the germline V gene.

This clone was detected once. Germline and junction disagree at one end, which may indicate a read error. J is TRBJ2-7 and V is TRBV29-1; D might be TRBD1 (6 bases). The CDR3 loop spans 13 amino acids. Germline assignment: CDR1 SQVTM and CDR2 ANQGSEA. The CDR3 region is CSVGRDTAYEQYF. DNA for the CDR3: TGCAGTGTTGGAAGGGACACAGCCTACGAGCAGTACTTC.

The J gene is TRBJ2-7, the V gene TRBV7-9; D uncertain. This CDR3 is 14 amino acids long. Germline-derived CDR1 and CDR2 are SEHNR and FQNEAQ (reference sequence). The ends were cut back, 1 base at V and 3 bases at J, with 10 bases in the middle. CDR3 bases: TGTGCCAGCAGCTTAGTTGGCCCCAACTACGAGCAGTACTTC. It codes for CASSLVGPNYEQYF.

The chain couples TRBV28 to TRBJ2-7; 9 positions match TRBD1. This CDR3 has 17 amino acids. Trimming cost V 3 bases and J 9 bases; bases outside gene matches: 18. In germline, CDR1 is MDHEN, CDR2 SYDVKM. The CDR3 coding sequence is TGTGCCAGCAGTTTGACGGGACAGGGTCGGGTTGGATGGGGGCAGTACTTC. Encoded protein: CASSLTGQGRVGWGQYF.

This clone was recorded a few times. The rearrangement joins TRBV27 to TRBJ2-3; no reliable D call. V was cut by 1 base and J by 3 bases, with 8 bases left in between. This CDR3 region has 14 residues. Germline CDR1 is MNHEY and CDR2 is SMNVEV (reference sequence). The CDR3 region is CASSLYSGTDTQYF. DNA for the CDR3: TGTGCCAGCAGTTTATACAGTGGGACAGATACGCAGTATTTT.

This sequence joins TRBV5-1 and TRBJ1-1, with TRBD1 matching 8 bases. The germline CDR1 and CDR2 sequences are SGHRS and YFSETQ. V lost 2 bases to trimming and J lost 4 bases; unmatched junction nucleotides: 7. The CDR3 sequence is 15 residues long. For the CDR3, the DNA is TGCGCCAGCAGCTTTAGACAGGGGAGAGCCACTGAAGCTTTCTTT. It translates to CASSFRQGRATEAFF.

The chain is built from TRBV29-1 and TRBJ2-7, with 14 bases identical to TRBD2. This CDR3 spans 12 amino acids. The J segment lost 6 bases and the V segment lost 6 bases, leaving 1 base of the junction unmatched. Germline V gene lookup returns CDR1 SQVTM and CDR2 ANQGSEA. In DNA, the CDR3 is TGCAGCGTAGGACTAGCGGGAGGCGAGCAGTACTTC. Protein product: CSVGLAGGEQYF.

The genes are TRBV28 and TRBJ2-5; possible D gene TRBD2, 6 bases. Deletions cut 3 bases from V and 5 bases from J, with 13 bases between. Germline lookup yields CDR1 MDHEN and CDR2 SYDVKM. CDR3 length: 14 residues. In DNA form, the CDR3 reads TGTGCCAGCAGTTTCGCGGGGCTGGGGGAGACCCAGTACTTC. Protein product: CASSFAGLGETQYF. Filled out from reference TRBV28 and TRBJ2-5, the complete variable domain reads DVKVTQSSRYLVKRTGEKVFLECVQDMDHENMFWYRQDPGLGLRLIYFSYDVKMKEKGDIPEGYSVSREKKERFSLILESASTNQTSMYLCASSFAGLGETQYFGPGTRLLVL.

CDR3 sequence: CAISALATEETQYF. CDR3 DNA sequence: TGTGCCATCAGTGCTCTAGCGACAGAAGAGACCCAGTACTTC. The V gene is TRBV10-3, the J gene TRBJ2-5, with D perhaps matching TRBD2 (6 bases). Looked up from germline, CDR1 is ENHRY and CDR2 is SYGVKD. The CDR3 is made up of 14 amino acids. The ends were cut back, 4 bases at V and 3 bases at J, with 12 bases in the middle.